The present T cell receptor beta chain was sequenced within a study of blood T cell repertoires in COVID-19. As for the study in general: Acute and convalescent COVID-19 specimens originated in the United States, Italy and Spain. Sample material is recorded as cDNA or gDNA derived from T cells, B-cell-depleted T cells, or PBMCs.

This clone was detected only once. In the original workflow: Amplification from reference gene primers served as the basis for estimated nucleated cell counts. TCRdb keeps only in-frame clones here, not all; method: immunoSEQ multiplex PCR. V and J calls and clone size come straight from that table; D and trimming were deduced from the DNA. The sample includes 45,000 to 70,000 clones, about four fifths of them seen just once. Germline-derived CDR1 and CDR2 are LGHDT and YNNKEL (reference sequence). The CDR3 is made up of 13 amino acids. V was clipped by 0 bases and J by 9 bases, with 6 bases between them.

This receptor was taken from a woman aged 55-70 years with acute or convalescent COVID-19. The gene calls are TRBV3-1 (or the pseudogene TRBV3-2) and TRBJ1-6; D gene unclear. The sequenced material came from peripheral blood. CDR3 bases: TGTGCCAGCAGCCAAGACGGACTTTCACCCCTCCACTTT. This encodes CASSQDGLSPLHF.